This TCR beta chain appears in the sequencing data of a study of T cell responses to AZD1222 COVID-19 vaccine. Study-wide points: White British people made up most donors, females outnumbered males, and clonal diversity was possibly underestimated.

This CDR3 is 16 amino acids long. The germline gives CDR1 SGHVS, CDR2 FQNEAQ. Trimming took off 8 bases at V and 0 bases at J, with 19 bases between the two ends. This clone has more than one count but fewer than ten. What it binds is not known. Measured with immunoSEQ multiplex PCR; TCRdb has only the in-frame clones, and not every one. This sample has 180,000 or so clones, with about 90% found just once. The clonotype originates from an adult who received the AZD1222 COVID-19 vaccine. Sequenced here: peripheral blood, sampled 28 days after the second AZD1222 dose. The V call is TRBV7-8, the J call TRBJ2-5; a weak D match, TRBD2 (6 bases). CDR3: CASRGSTWGDQETQYF. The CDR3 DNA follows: TGTGCCAGCCGGGGGAGCACCTGGGGCGACCAAGAGACCCAGTACTTC.